The T cell receptor (beta chain) under discussion was sequenced for a study of blood T cell repertoires in COVID-19 (dated by TCRdb to 2018 to 2021). Regarding the study in general: Collaborator samples came from the United States, Italy and Spain and covered acute and convalescent phases of COVID-19. A freely available public database, intended as a resource for researchers studying the immune response to SARS-CoV-2, is where the repertoires were released. Where available, HLA class I and class II types were taken from metadata supplied by the sample provider and were not determined by assay-based typing. The samples were drawn from two sources: the first 160 participants of the ongoing ImmuneRACE study, and fewer than 1,500 subjects contributed by 6 global collaborators. The prospective study material was composed of cDNA or gDNA derived from T cells, B-cell-depleted T cells, or PBMCs. Nearly every sample came with metadata listing a de-identified subject ID, COVID-19 status, age in years and sex. The dataset comprised deeply sampled blood TCRbeta repertoires from subjects exposed to, actively infected with, or recovered from COVID-19. Broader findings and caveats from the paper: Clinical and demographic metadata were provided uncurated, with the amount varying by source and participant.

For this clone: The antigen this receptor binds is unknown. No much larger clone exists at a distance of one base, and base qualities are not known.

The immunoSEQ Assay, a bias-controlled multiplex PCR, was used to amplify TCRbeta CDR3 regions from genomic DNA. Processing in the source paper ran as follows. The number of nucleated cells in each sample was estimated by amplification of reference gene primers within the assay. To quantify the absolute abundance of each unique TCRbeta CDR3 rearrangement, sequence reads were collapsed and filtered. For each sample, productive Simpson clonality was calculated by taking the square root of Simpson's diversity index across productive rearrangements. This immuneACCESS table, as held by TCRdb, lists in-frame sequences with V and J called but not all clones. Of the missing ones, under half trace to an unresolved V gene in checked studies; the others have no known cause. The V and J calls and clone size are taken from that table; D and trimming were inferred from the DNA. Counted in this sample were approximately 170,000 clones; around nine tenths of them appeared once. The ten top clones hold 3.7% of the sample.

There are 15 amino acids in the CDR3, from cysteine to phenylalanine inclusive. This entry keeps only the CDR3 DNA: 45 bases, framed from base 1. A distance of 14 bases separates the germline ends of V and J, which lose 4 bases and 2 bases respectively. Looking up the germline V gene (reference sequence) yields CDR1 SEHNR and CDR2 FQNEAQ. Collaborating institutions collected whole blood in K2EDTA tubes following their own protocols. For TCRbeta analysis, collaborators shipped samples in one of three forms: frozen whole blood, isolated PBMCs, or DNA extracted from either of those sample types. The chain joins TRBV7-9 to TRBJ1-1; the D gene is perhaps TRBD1, from 6 matching bases. The TCR was taken from a young man with active or convalescent COVID-19. The source material was peripheral blood. The CDR3 loop reads CASSWLTGANTEAFF. The DNA sequence is given as TGTGCCAGCAGCTGGTTGACAGGAGCTAACACTGAAGCTTTCTTT.